This T cell receptor (beta chain) was found in a study of T cells in Graves' hyperthyroidism and ophthalmopathy. What was amplified from RNA transcripts were TCR beta CDR3 regions. Researchers ran a first-round RT-PCR on the TCR CDR3 using the HTBI primer set. MiXCR, run by TCRdb on the multiplex PCR reads, gives a single entry per CDR3 protein. The table shows approximately 410,000 distinct CDR3 sequences, with roughly 14% occurring only once. In this sample, this clonotype turned up many times. Between the trimmed V and J ends, which lost 3 bases and 2 bases, there was a span of 19 bases. CDR1 is KGHSH, CDR2 LQKENI, per germline. This CDR3 is built from 17 residues.

The clonotype comes from a young man with Graves' ophthalmopathy. Specimen: blood. The V gene is TRBV18, the J gene TRBJ1-1; no clear D gene. In DNA form, the CDR3 reads TGTGCCAGCTCACCGCAGTTAGGACGCCAGGAAAACACTGAAGCTTTCTTT. Its translation: CASSPQLGRQENTEAFF.